This TCR beta chain originates from a study of tumor-infiltrating lymphocytes in primary liver carcinoma. At the level of the study: Those enrolled were patients of both sexes, who were aged 30 to 69 years. Regarding the study as a whole: Researchers found tumor-adjacent and tumor-blood pairs overlapped less than tumor region pairs. When set against blood, tumors had a significantly higher top-250-clone fraction (p = 0.039).

About this clonotype: Antigen unknown. The junction differs from germline at one of its ends, possibly a read error.

The CDR3 has 12 amino acids. RNA and DNA were co-extracted from roughly 20-30 mg of unsorted bulk tissue. None of the patients had received treatment, and all had chronic HBV infection. The investigators made TCR beta cDNA from roughly 0.45 ug total RNA, using a constant-region primer. Libraries covering TCR beta were generated through three nested multiplex PCR rounds (using a slightly modified ARM-PCR). With TRBV1-TRBV30 forward primers and a C-beta reverse primer, the first two PCR rounds were run for approximately 10 cycles each. TCRdb re-called the multiplex PCR reads with MiXCR, one entry per CDR3 protein. The table includes 95,000 to 150,000 distinct CDR3 sequences, around 70% detected once.

V and J are TRBV12-3 or TRBV12-4 and TRBJ2-3; D gene unclear. This clonotype was sampled from a woman aged 60-75 years with primary liver carcinoma and hepatitis B virus infection. Sequencing was performed on tumor-adjacent normal liver tissue. The CDR3 loop reads CSSRRWADTQYF. CDR3 bases: TGTTCCAGCAGGCGATGGGCAGATACGCAATATTTT.